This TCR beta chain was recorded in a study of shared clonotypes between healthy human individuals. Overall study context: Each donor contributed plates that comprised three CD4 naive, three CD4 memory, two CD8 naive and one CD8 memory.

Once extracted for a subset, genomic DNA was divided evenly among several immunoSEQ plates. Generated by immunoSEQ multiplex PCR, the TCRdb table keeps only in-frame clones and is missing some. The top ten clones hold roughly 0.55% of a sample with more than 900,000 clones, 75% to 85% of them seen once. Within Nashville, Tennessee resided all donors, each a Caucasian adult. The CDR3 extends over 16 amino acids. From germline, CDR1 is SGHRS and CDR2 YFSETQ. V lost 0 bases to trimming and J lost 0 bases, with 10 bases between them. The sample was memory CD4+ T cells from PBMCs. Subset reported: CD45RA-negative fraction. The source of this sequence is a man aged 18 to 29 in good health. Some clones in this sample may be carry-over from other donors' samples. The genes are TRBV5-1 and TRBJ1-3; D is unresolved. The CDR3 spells CASSLGAQSSGNTIYF. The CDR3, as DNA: TGCGCCAGCAGCTTGGGAGCACAGAGCTCTGGAAACACCATATATTTT.